This TCR beta chain was obtained from a study of blood T cell repertoires in COVID-19. Study summary: COVID-19 samples collected from the United States, Italy and Spain covered acute and convalescent phases.

Original handling: Estimates of nucleated cell counts were drawn from the amplification of reference gene primers. Generated by immunoSEQ multiplex PCR, the TCRdb table keeps only in-frame clones and is missing some. V, J and clone size are those of that table, while D and trimming were read from the DNA. The table includes 210,000 or so clones, roughly 80% detected once. Patients at the Seattle site were enrolled during active infection and followed longitudinally. Germline assignment: CDR1 MNHNS and CDR2 SASEGT. The CDR3 spans 15 residues. Deletions cut 7 bases from V and 0 bases from J, with 13 bases between.

The chain recombines TRBV6-1 with TRBJ1-3, with a possible D match to TRBD1 (6 bases). The clonotype originates from a woman of 80 years or more with COVID-19, enrolled during active disease. The sequenced sample consisted of peripheral blood. As DNA, the CDR3 is TGTGCCAGCAACCTCGCACAGGGCTCTGGAAACACCATATATTTT. It translates to CASNLAQGSGNTIYF.